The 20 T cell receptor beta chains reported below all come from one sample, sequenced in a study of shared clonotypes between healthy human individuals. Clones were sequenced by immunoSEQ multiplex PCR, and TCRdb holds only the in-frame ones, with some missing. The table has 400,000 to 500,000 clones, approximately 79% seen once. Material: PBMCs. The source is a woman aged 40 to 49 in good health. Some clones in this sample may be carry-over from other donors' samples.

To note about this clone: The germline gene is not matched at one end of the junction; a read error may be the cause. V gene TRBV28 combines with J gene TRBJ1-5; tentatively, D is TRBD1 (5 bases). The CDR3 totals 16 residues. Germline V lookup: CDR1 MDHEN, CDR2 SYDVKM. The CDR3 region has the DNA TGTACCAGCAGTTATGTTGGGGGATATAGCAATCAGCCCCAGCATTTT. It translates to CTSSYVGGYSNQPQHF.

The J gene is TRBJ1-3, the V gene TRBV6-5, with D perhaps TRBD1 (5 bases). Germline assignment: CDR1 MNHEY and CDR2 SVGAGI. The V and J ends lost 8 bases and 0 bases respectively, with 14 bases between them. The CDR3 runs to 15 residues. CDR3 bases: TGTGCCAGCGTCCCTTCCGGGACCTCTGGAAACACCATATATTTT. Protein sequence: CASVPSGTSGNTIYF.

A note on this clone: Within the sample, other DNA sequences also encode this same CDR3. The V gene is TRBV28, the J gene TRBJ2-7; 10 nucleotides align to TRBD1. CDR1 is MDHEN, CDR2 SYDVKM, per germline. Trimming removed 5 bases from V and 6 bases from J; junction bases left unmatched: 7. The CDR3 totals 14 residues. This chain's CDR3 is CASSIRQGAREQYF. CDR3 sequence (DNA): TGTGCCAGCAGTATCCGACAGGGGGCCCGCGAGCAGTACTTC.

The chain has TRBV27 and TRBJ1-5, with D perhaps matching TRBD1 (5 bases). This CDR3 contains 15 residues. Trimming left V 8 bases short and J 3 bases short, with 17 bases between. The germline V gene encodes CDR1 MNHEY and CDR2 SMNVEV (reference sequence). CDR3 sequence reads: CASGNQGALNQPQHF. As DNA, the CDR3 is TGTGCCAGCGGTAACCAGGGTGCCCTCAATCAGCCCCAGCATTTT.

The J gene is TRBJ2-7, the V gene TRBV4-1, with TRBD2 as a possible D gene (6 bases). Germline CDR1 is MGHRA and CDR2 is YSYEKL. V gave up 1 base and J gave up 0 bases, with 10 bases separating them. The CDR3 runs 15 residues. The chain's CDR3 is CASSQVSGDSYEQYF. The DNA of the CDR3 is TGCGCCAGCAGCCAAGTATCGGGGGACTCCTACGAGCAGTACTTC.

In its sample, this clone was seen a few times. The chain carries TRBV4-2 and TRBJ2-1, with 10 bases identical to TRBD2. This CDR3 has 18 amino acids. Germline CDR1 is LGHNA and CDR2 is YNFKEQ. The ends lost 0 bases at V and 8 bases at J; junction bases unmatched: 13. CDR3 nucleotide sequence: TGTGCCAGCAGCCAAGATCCCGCAGGACTAGCGGAGCGACATGAGCAGTTCTTC. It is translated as CASSQDPAGLAERHEQFF.

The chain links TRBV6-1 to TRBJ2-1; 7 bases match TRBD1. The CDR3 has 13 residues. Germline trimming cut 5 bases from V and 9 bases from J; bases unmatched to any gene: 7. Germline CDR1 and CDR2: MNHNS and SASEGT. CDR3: CASSNLQGSEQFF. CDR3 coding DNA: TGTGCCAGCAGTAACTTACAGGGGAGTGAGCAGTTCTTC.

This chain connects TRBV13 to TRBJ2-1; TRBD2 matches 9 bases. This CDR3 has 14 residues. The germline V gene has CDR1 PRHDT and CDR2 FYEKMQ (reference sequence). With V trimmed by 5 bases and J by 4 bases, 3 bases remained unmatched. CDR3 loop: CASSNLAGYNEQFF. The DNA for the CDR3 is TGTGCCAGCAGCAACCTAGCGGGATACAATGAGCAGTTCTTC.

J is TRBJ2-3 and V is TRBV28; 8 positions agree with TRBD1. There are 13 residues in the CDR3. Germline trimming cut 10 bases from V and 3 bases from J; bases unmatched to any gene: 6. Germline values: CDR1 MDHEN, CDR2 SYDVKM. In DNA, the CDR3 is TGTGCCACCCAGGGACAGGTTACAGATACGCAGTATTTT. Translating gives CATQGQVTDTQYF.

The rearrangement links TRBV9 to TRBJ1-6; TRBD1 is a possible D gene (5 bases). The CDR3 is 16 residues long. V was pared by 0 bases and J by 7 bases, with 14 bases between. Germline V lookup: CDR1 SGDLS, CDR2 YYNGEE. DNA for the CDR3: TGTGCCAGCAGCGTAGGGGACTTCCGCCCCAATTCACCCCTCCACTTT. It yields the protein CASSVGDFRPNSPLHF. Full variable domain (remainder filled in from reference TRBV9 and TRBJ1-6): DSGVTQTPKHLITATGQRVTLRCSPRSGDLSVYWYQQSLDQGLQFLIQYYNGEERAKGNILERFSAQQFPDLHSELNLSSLELGDSALYFCASSVGDFRPNSPLHFGNGTRLTVT.

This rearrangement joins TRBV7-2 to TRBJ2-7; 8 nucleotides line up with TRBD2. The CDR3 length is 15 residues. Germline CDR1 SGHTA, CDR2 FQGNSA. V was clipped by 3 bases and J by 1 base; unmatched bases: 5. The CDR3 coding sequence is TGTGCCAGCAGCTTCCCAGCGGGAGAATCCTACGAGCAGTACTTC. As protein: CASSFPAGESYEQYF.

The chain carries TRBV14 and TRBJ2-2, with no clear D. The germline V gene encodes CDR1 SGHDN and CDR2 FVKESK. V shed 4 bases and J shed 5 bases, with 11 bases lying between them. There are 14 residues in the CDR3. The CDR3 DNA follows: TGTGCCAGCAGCCTCAGCCTAGGGACCGGGGAGCTGTTTTTT. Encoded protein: CASSLSLGTGELFF.

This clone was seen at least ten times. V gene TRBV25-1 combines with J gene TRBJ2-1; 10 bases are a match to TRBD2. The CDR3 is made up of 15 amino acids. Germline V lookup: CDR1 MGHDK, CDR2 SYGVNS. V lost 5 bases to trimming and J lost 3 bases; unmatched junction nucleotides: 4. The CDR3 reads CASSPRTSGYNEQFF. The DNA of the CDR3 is TGTGCCAGCAGTCCCCGGACTAGCGGCTACAATGAGCAGTTCTTC.

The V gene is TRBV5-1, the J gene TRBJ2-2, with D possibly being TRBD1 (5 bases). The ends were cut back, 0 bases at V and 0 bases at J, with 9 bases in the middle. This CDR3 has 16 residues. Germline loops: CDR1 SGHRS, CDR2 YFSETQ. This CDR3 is CASSLAPGTNTGELFF. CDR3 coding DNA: TGCGCCAGCAGCTTGGCTCCAGGGACGAACACCGGGGAGCTGTTTTTT.

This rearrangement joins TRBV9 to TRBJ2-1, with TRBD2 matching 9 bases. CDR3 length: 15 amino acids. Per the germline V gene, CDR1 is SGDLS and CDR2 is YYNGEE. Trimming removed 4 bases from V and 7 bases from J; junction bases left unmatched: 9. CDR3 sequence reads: CASSSEVAGENEQFF. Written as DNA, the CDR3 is TGTGCCAGCAGCTCAGAGGTAGCGGGAGAAAATGAGCAGTTCTTC.

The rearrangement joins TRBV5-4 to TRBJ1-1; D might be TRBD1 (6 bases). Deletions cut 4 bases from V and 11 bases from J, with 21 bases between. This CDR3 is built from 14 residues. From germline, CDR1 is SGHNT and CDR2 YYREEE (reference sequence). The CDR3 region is CASSQGLDSQGAFF. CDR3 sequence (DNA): TGTGCCAGCAGCCAAGGCCTGGACAGCCAGGGGGCTTTCTTT.

The chain's CDR3 is CASSYSSFRSYNEQFF. The CDR3 nucleotides are TGTGCCAGCAGTTACTCGAGCTTCCGATCCTACAATGAGCAGTTCTTC. V usage is TRBV6-5 and J usage is TRBJ2-1; D is unresolved. CDR3 length: 16 amino acids. The germline V gene has CDR1 MNHEY and CDR2 SVGAGI. V was shortened by 0 bases and J by 1 base, with 10 bases between the two germline ends.

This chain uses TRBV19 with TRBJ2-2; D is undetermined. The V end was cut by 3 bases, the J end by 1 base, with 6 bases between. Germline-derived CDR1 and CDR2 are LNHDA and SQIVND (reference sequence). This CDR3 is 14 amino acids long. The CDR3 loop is CASSIQENTGELFF. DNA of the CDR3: TGTGCCAGTAGTATCCAGGAGAACACCGGGGAGCTGTTTTTT. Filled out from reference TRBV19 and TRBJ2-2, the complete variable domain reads DGGITQSPKYLFRKEGQNVTLSCEQNLNHDAMYWYRQDPGQGLRLIYYSQIVNDFQKGDIAEGYSVSREKKESFPLTVTSAQKNPTAFYLCASSIQENTGELFFGEGSRLTVL.

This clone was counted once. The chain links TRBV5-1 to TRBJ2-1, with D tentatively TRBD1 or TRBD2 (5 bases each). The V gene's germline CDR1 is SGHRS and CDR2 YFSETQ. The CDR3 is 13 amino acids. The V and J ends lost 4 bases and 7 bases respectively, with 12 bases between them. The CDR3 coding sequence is TGCGCCAGCAGCGGGGGACCGGATAATGAGCAGTTCTTC. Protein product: CASSGGPDNEQFF. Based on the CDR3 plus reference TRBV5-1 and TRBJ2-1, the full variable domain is KAGVTQTPRYLIKTRGQQVTLSCSPISGHRSVSWYQQTPGQGLQFLFEYFSETQRNKGNFPGRFSGRQFSNSRSEMNVSTLELGDSALYLCASSGGPDNEQFFGPGTRLTVL.

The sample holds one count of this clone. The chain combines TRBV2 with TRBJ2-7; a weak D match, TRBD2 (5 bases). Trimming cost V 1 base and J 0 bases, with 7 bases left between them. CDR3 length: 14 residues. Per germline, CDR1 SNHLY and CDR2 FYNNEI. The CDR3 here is CASSEERSSYEQYF. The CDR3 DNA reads TGTGCCAGCAGTGAAGAGCGGAGCTCCTACGAGCAGTACTTC.